This entry concerns a single TCR beta chain. The antigen is not known. The data were obtained in a study of somatic mutations in cytotoxic T cells in rheumatoid arthritis. Whole-study context: Patient blood (about 28 ml EDTA) was taken immediately after diagnosis and before treatment.

TCRdb's table, derived via immunoSEQ multiplex PCR, lists solely in-frame clones and lacks some. The sample has 14,000 or so clones, around 70% seen once. This CDR3 is 14 amino acids long. The V end was cut by 5 bases, the J end by 5 bases, with 13 bases between. Germline values: CDR1 SNHLY, CDR2 FYNNEI. General observations from the study: About an eighth of the roughly 60 patients had a largest CD8+ clone above 20% of CD8+ cells.

CD4+ cells and CD8+ cells were each obtained through positive magnetic bead selection, and their purity was assessed by flow cytometry. The chain has TRBV2 and TRBJ1-5; possible D gene TRBD1, 5 bases. The sequence came from an adult with rheumatoid arthritis. Material: CD8+ T cells sorted from blood. The CDR3 loop reads CASSRQGQHQPQHF. The CDR3 DNA sequence: TGTGCCAGCAGTAGGCAGGGTCAACATCAGCCCCAGCATTTT.